This TCR beta chain was sequenced in a study of T-cell memory formation after mild COVID-19. About the research overall: Each donor largely had its own TCR clusters. Study-wide results and caveats: Clones which contracted sat mainly in CM and EM if CD4+, and in EMRA if CD8+. Several responding clones turned up in pre-infection memory, indicating that cross-reactive memory may have taken part.

The trim removed 4 bases at V and 10 bases at J, leaving 7 bases unmatched. Germline-derived CDR1 and CDR2 are LGHNA and YSLEER. CDR3 length equals 15 residues. This clonotype was recorded only once. Antigen: not known. TCRdb itself ran the 5' RACE reads through MiXCR, one entry per CDR3 protein. The sample contains roughly 6,000 distinct CDR3 sequences, over 15% of which appear only once. The source is an adult woman who had mild COVID-19 (a few samples of this study predate the infection). Cell type and time point are not known. Sequenced input: PBMCs or a T cell subset sorted from them (not recorded which). The V and J genes are TRBV4-3 and TRBJ2-3, with 14 nucleotides matching TRBD2. CDR3 in amino acids: CASSPTSGGGIAQYF. CDR3 DNA: TGCGCCAGCAGCCCGACTAGCGGGGGGGGTATTGCGCAGTATTTT.